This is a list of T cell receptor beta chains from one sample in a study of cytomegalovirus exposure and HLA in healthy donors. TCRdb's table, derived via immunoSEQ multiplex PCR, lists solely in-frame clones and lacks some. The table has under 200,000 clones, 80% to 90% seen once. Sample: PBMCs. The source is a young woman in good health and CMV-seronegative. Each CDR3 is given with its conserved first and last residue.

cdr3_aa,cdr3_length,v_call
CASSYGGTYEQYF,13,TRBV6-5
CASSQDPTSGAYEQYF,16,TRBV4-2
CASSPTSEVYEQYF,14,TRBV6-6
CASSARRGRSDQPQHF,16,TRBV28
CASSQAAGAYEQYF,14,TRBV4-1
CASSQARDWDEQFF,14,TRBV4-1
CASSLWDFSYEQYF,14,TRBV11-2
CASSPQTNYGYTF,13,TRBV19
CASSIQGGTEAFF,13,TRBV19
CASSSRYNEQFF,12,TRBV28
CASSLAASGPYEQYF,15,TRBV7-2
CAIRATSEQYF,11,TRBV10-3
CASSPDTGVYNEQFF,15,TRBV6-5
CASSLAGAGYTF,12,TRBV7-9
CASRRSETQYF,11,TRBV2
CASQAYTEAFF,11,TRBV11-2
CASRIAGGLRRQFF,14,TRBV19
CASSDYGVHEQFF,13,TRBV2
CASSPRSDQETQYF,14,TRBV9
CASSMRQGVNQPQHF,15,TRBV19
CATSTETGNFNQPQHF,16,TRBV15
CASRTTIYEQYF,12,TRBV2
CSVETGQVSYEQYF,14,TRBV29-1
CASSTGTAGEKLFF,14,TRBV13
CASSIGSSMNTEAFF,15,TRBV19
CASSLGPGATDTQYF,15,TRBV5-5
CASSLDRDRVNEQYF,15,TRBV5-4
CASSEGTSGTLYNEQFF,17,TRBV5-1
CASSLGGLGYYEQFF,15,TRBV7-2
CASSIPTGANTEAFF,15,TRBV19
CTSSQWSRETQYF,13,TRBV1
CASSLSAFSGTGELFF,16,TRBV5-4
CASSVGSGGWSQPQHF,16,TRBV9
CASSYSSGGPLEQYF,15,TRBV6-5
CASTPGKGREKLFF,14,TRBV19
CASSRDRASDEKLFF,15,TRBV5-4
CASSDSKQVPNQPQHF,16,TRBV6-4
CASHSGGAVTGELFF,15,TRBV6-6
CASSWDTTGNEKLFF,15,TRBV2
CASSFSVYNEQFF,13,TRBV28